These 22 T cell receptor beta chains came from one sample sequenced in a study of T-cell memory formation after mild COVID-19. TCRdb independently ran MiXCR on the 5' RACE reads; one entry per CDR3 protein. Of some 350,000 distinct CDR3 sequences in the sample, over 10% are singletons; the top ten hold around a fifth. The sample consisted of PBMCs or a T cell subset sorted from them (not recorded which). The receptors shown here come from a man younger than 35 who had mild COVID-19 (a few samples of this study predate the infection). Cell type and time point are not known.

This clonotype was detected only a few times. V is TRBV6-5 and J is TRBJ1-2; possible D gene TRBD1, 5 bases. The CDR3 runs 13 residues. Per the germline V gene, CDR1 is MNHEY and CDR2 is SVGAGI. Trimming shortened V by 2 bases and J by 4 bases, and 8 bases separated the two germline ends. The CDR3 bases are TGTGCCAGCAGTTACAGACAGAGCTATGGCTACACCTTC. Its translation is CASSYRQSYGYTF.

The chain joins TRBV6-2 or TRBV6-3 to TRBJ1-1; unclear D gene. This CDR3 has 14 amino acids. Trimming removed 5 bases at V and 6 bases at J, with 16 bases between. CDR1 is MNHEY, CDR2 SVGEGT, per germline. The CDR3 region is CASSRRDAGSEAFF. In DNA, the CDR3 is TGTGCCAGCAGTCGCCGGGATGCCGGATCTGAAGCTTTCTTT.

The V and J genes are TRBV5-1 and TRBJ1-1; 7 nucleotides match TRBD1. CDR3 length: 14 amino acids. Germline CDR1 SGHRS, CDR2 YFSETQ. The J segment lost 10 bases and the V segment lost 0 bases, leaving 9 bases of the junction unmatched. CDR3 DNA sequence: TGCGCCAGCAGCTTGGCCGAGTCGGAGGGGGCAGCTTTCTTT. Its translation: CASSLAESEGAAFF.

This clonotype appeared a few times. The rearrangement joins TRBV6-6 to TRBJ2-1; tentative D call: TRBD1 (5 bases). V gave up 7 bases and J gave up 5 bases, with 9 bases separating them. The CDR3 is 12 amino acids. Germline CDR1 is MNHNY and CDR2 is SVGAGI (reference sequence). The CDR3 DNA follows: TGTGCCAGCATGGGGCGACACAATGAGCAGTTCTTC. Its protein product is CASMGRHNEQFF.

This chain uses TRBV3-1 with TRBJ1-4; a possible D gene is TRBD1 (6 bases). Germline values: CDR1 LGHDT, CDR2 YNNKEL (reference sequence). Trimming stripped 6 bases from V and 10 bases from J, with 18 bases between. The CDR3 totals 14 residues. The CDR3 DNA sequence: TGTGCCAGCAGTCCGGGACTCCCGGGGGCAAAACTGTTTTTT. Its protein is CASSPGLPGAKLFF.

This clonotype was counted many times. This chain links TRBV11-2 with TRBJ2-5, with 12 nucleotides matching TRBD1. CDR1 and CDR2 (germline): SGHAT, FQNNGV. V shed 2 bases, J shed 5 bases, and the junction held 9 bases outside the gene matches. The CDR3 is 17 amino acids. The DNA for the CDR3 is TGTGCCAGCAGCTTAATGGGGGGGACAGGGGGCTCCGAGACCCAGTACTTC. Translated, it gives CASSLMGGTGGSETQYF.

The CDR3 DNA sequence: TGTGCCAGCAGCACCAGGACTAGCGGGATGTACCAAGAGACCCAGTACTTC. This codes for CASSTRTSGMYQETQYF. The chain joins TRBV14 to TRBJ2-5; TRBD2 matches 12 bases. The CDR3 totals 17 residues. Germline loops: CDR1 SGHDN, CDR2 FVKESK. V lost 5 bases and J lost 0; bases outside the gene matches: 7.

This clonotype was detected only a few times. The rearrangement links TRBV4-3 to TRBJ1-2, with a tentative D call TRBD1 (6 bases). CDR3 length: 15 residues. With 0 bases removed from V and 4 bases from J, the gap between germline ends came to 12 bases. Germline V gene lookup returns CDR1 LGHNA and CDR2 YSLEER. The CDR3 sequence: CASSQDRGGGYGYTF. The CDR3 bases are TGCGCCAGCAGCCAAGATCGAGGGGGGGGCTATGGCTACACCTTC.

This clonotype occurred a few times. This chain joins TRBV6-5 and TRBJ2-1; 8 bases map to TRBD2. V lost 2 bases, J lost 5 bases, and 8 bases stayed unmatched. CDR1 MNHEY and CDR2 SVGAGI come from the germline V gene. The CDR3 covers 16 residues. The CDR3 coding sequence is TGTGCCAGCAGTTACCCGGACTTGACTAGCGACAATGAGCAGTTCTTC. Protein sequence: CASSYPDLTSDNEQFF.

The chain carries TRBV28 and TRBJ1-5; 7 bases map to TRBD1. The CDR3 totals 15 residues. Germline V CDR1 and CDR2: MDHEN, SYDVKM. V trimming: 4 bases; J trimming: 7 bases; junction bases outside the gene matches: 10. The CDR3 coding sequence is TGTGCCAGCAGTTCGACAGGGAGGATACTACAGCCCCAGCATTTT. Translating it yields CASSSTGRILQPQHF.

This chain joins TRBV15 and TRBJ2-3; TRBD2 matches at 10 bases. This CDR3 contains 16 residues. With 6 bases clipped from V and 6 bases from J, the junction kept 12 bases outside the gene matches. The germline CDR1 and CDR2 sequences are LNHNV and YYDKDF (reference sequence). CDR3 amino acids: CATRLAGGRGLDTQYF. CDR3 in DNA: TGTGCCACCAGATTAGCGGGGGGACGAGGTTTGGATACGCAGTATTTT.

The chain recombines TRBV7-9 with TRBJ2-2; D may be TRBD2 (5 bases). CDR1 SEHNR and CDR2 FQNEAQ come from the germline V gene (reference sequence). The CDR3 runs 14 residues. V was trimmed by 6 bases and J by 2 bases, leaving 10 bases between them. The CDR3 is CASRATRNTGELFF. CDR3 DNA: TGTGCCAGCAGGGCTACTAGAAACACCGGGGAGCTGTTTTTT.

This clonotype came up a few times. The chain uses TRBV10-3 and TRBJ1-2; D is uncertain. V was cut by 6 bases and J by 4 bases, with 6 bases left in between. The CDR3 runs to 11 residues. Germline CDR1 is ENHRY and CDR2 is SYGVKD. The CDR3 coding sequence is TGTGCCATCAGCGATGCCTATGGCTACACCTTC. The encoded protein is CAISDAYGYTF.

This clonotype was seen a few times. The chain has TRBV6-5 and TRBJ1-5, with no clear D. Germline V lookup: CDR1 MNHEY, CDR2 SVGAGI. Trimming took 3 bases from V and 7 from J, leaving 13 bases between them. The CDR3 is 14 amino acids. CDR3 DNA: TGTGCCAGCAGTTATGGCGGGGATGGCCAGCCCCAGCATTTT. Residues: CASSYGGDGQPQHF.

This clonotype was seen only a few times. The CDR3 region has the DNA TGCGCCAGCAGCTTGGAGGCAGGGAATGGCTACACCTTC. Its protein is CASSLEAGNGYTF. The genes are TRBV5-1 and TRBJ1-2, with a possible D match to TRBD1 (5 bases). The CDR3 has 13 amino acids. Per the germline V gene, CDR1 is SGHRS and CDR2 is YFSETQ. Trimming pared 0 bases from V and 6 bases from J, leaving 9 bases between. Together with reference TRBV5-1 and TRBJ1-2, the CDR3 gives the full variable domain: KAGVTQTPRYLIKTRGQQVTLSCSPISGHRSVSWYQQTPGQGLQFLFEYFSETQRNKGNFPGRFSGRQFSNSRSEMNVSTLELGDSALYLCASSLEAGNGYTFGSGTRLTVV.

This clonotype was seen more than once but under ten times. J is TRBJ2-7 and V is TRBV6-2 or TRBV6-3; D perhaps matches TRBD2 (5 bases). Germline CDR1 MNHEY, CDR2 SVGEGT. The V end was cut by 7 bases, the J end by 5 bases, with 12 bases between. This CDR3 is built from 12 residues. The CDR3 protein is CASTAGLDEQYF. In DNA, the CDR3 is TGTGCCAGCACGGCAGGACTTGACGAGCAGTACTTC.

This clonotype has only a few counts. The chain combines TRBV9 with TRBJ2-3, with D maybe TRBD2 (6 bases). Germline CDR1 is SGDLS and CDR2 is YYNGEE. This CDR3 is built from 15 residues. The V end lost 0 bases, the J end lost 5 bases, and 13 bases lay between the germline ends. The CDR3 sequence is CASSVVGLPVDTQYF. CDR3 DNA: TGTGCCAGCAGCGTAGTGGGACTCCCGGTAGATACGCAGTATTTT.

In its sample, this clonotype was seen a few times. The gene calls are TRBV12-3 or TRBV12-4 and TRBJ2-7; 10 bases are shared with TRBD1. The V gene end was trimmed by 6 bases and the J gene end by 5 bases; junction bases not matched to a gene: 13. CDR3 length equals 16 residues. The CDR3 loop reads CASRIIDRGRSNEQYF. For the CDR3, the DNA is TGTGCCAGCAGGATCATAGACAGGGGGCGGAGTAACGAGCAGTACTTC.

This clonotype appeared many times. The chain couples TRBV5-1 to TRBJ1-3; D is uncertain. This CDR3 spans 17 amino acids. V shed 4 bases and J shed 0 bases, with 17 bases lying between them. In germline, CDR1 is SGHRS, CDR2 YFSETQ. CDR3 sequence (DNA): TGCGCCAGCAGCCCCACAACACAGTCGAGCTCTGGAAACACCATATATTTT. Encoded protein: CASSPTTQSSSGNTIYF.

This clonotype was counted between two and nine times. A much larger clone lies a single base off, so this may be a read error. The chain employs TRBV12-3 or TRBV12-4 and TRBJ1-5; 9 positions match TRBD1. J gave up 2 bases and V 4 bases, and 0 bases lay outside the gene matches. CDR3 length: 14 amino acids. This chain's CDR3 is CASSWTGGNQPQHF. The CDR3, as DNA: TGTGCCAGCAGTTGGACAGGGGGCAATCAGCCCCAGCATTTT.

A few counts support this clonotype. V and J are TRBV5-5 and TRBJ1-1; D is undetermined. The CDR3 consists of 16 residues. Germline V gene lookup returns CDR1 SGHKS and CDR2 YYEKEE (reference sequence). Deletions cut 0 bases from V and 4 bases from J, with 16 bases between. CDR3 DNA: TGTGCCAGCAGCTTGGGCATTGCTCCCGCCGGCACTGAAGCTTTCTTT. Amino acids: CASSLGIAPAGTEAFF.

This chain links TRBV7-2 with TRBJ1-2; D is unresolved. V lost 2 bases, J lost 4 bases, and 8 bases lay in between. Germline loops: CDR1 SGHTA, CDR2 FQGNSA. This CDR3 contains 13 residues. The CDR3 nucleotides read TGTGCCAGCAGCTTACGCAGGTTCTATGGCTACACCTTC. Protein: CASSLRRFYGYTF.